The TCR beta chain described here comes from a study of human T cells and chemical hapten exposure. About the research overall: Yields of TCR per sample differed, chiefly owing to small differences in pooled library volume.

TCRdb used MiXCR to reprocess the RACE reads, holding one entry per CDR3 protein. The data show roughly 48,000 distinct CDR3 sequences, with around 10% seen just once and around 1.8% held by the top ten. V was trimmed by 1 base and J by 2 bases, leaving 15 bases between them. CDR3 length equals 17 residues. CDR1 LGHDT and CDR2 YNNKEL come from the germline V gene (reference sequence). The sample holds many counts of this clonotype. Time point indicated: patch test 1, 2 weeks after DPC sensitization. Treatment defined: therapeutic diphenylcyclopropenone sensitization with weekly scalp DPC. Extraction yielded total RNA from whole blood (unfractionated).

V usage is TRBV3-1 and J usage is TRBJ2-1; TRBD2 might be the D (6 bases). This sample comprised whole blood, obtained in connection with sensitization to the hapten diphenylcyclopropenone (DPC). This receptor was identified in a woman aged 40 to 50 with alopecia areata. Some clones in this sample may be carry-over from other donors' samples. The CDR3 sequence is CASSQGSGGVPYNEQFF. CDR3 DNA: TGTGCCAGCAGCCAAGGGTCCGGGGGAGTCCCCTACAATGAGCAGTTCTTC.